This passage covers 28 T cell receptor beta chains from one sample sequenced in a study of blood T cell repertoires in COVID-19. Profiled with immunoSEQ multiplex PCR; TCRdb holds only in-frame clones, not every one. The sample has about 160,000 clones; roughly 87% are singletons. Source material: PBMCs or T cells enriched from blood (not recorded which). The receptor source for this set is a woman aged 45-65 years who had recovered from COVID-19.

The table lists this clone with a count of one. The chain recombines TRBV6-2 or TRBV6-3 with TRBJ1-6; no clear D gene. Trimming cost V 6 bases and J 0 bases, with 21 bases left between them. CDR3 length: 19 residues. Germline assignment: CDR1 MNHEY and CDR2 SVGEGT. The CDR3 DNA sequence: TGTGCCAGCAGCCCCGGGGTGACGAGGGTGAGCTCCTATAATTCACCCCTCCACTTT. Translated: CASSPGVTRVSSYNSPLHF.

V is TRBV19 and J is TRBJ2-5; 9 nucleotides agree with TRBD2. Germline lookup yields CDR1 LNHDA and CDR2 SQIVND (reference sequence). This CDR3 is built from 16 residues. Germline trimming cut 3 bases from V and 2 bases from J; bases unmatched to any gene: 7. CDR3 sequence reads: CASSIVAGAGQETQYF. The CDR3 DNA reads TGTGCCAGTAGTATCGTAGCGGGAGCTGGACAAGAGACCCAGTACTTC.

The chain joins TRBV9 to TRBJ1-5; TRBD1 matches at 8 bases. The germline V gene encodes CDR1 SGDLS and CDR2 YYNGEE. The V gene end was trimmed by 0 bases and the J gene end by 5 bases; junction bases not matched to a gene: 4. CDR3 size: 15 residues. CDR3 sequence: CASSVAPGQDQPQHF. The CDR3 bases are TGTGCCAGCAGCGTAGCCCCGGGACAGGATCAGCCCCAGCATTTT.

The V and J genes are TRBV7-8 and TRBJ1-5; the D is unclear. V dropped 2 bases and J dropped 5 bases, with 7 bases sitting between them. Germline CDR1 reads SGHVS; CDR2 reads FQNEAQ. The length of the CDR3 is 13 residues. This CDR3 is CASSLRRDQPQHF. CDR3 DNA sequence: TGTGCCAGCAGCTTAAGGCGGGATCAGCCCCAGCATTTT.

For this clone: At one of its ends the junction is not consistent with the germline gene, which may arise from a read error. The CDR3: CASSQSEQASF. The CDR3 DNA sequence: TGTGCCAGCAGCCAATCGGAACAGGCCTCCTTC. The V gene is TRBV3-1 (or the pseudogene TRBV3-2), the J gene TRBJ1-2; D is perhaps TRBD1 (5 bases). The germline gives CDR1 LGHDT, CDR2 YNNKEL (reference sequence). The CDR3 is 11 amino acids.

This chain links TRBV5-1 with TRBJ2-3; weak D call: TRBD1 (5 bases). The CDR3 is 15 residues long. Germline CDR1 SGHRS, CDR2 YFSETQ. Trimming took off 3 bases at V and 4 bases at J, with 15 bases between the two ends. The CDR3 protein is CASSSPGRAADTQYF. Written as DNA, the CDR3 is TGCGCCAGCAGCTCACCAGGCAGGGCGGCAGATACGCAGTATTTT.

This chain links TRBV27 with TRBJ2-3; D gene uncertain. V dropped 5 bases and J dropped 4 bases, with 10 bases sitting between them. The germline V gene encodes CDR1 MNHEY and CDR2 SMNVEV (reference sequence). The CDR3 has 13 residues. In DNA, the CDR3 is TGTGCCAGCAGTCGCCCTCCGGCAGATACGCAGTATTTT. This sequence encodes CASSRPPADTQYF.

V and J are TRBV27 and TRBJ2-6; possible D gene TRBD1, 5 bases. CDR3 length: 18 residues. CDR1 is MNHEY and CDR2 is SMNVEV in the germline V gene (reference sequence). V gave up 3 bases and J gave up 0 bases, with 15 bases separating them. The CDR3 DNA follows: TGTGCCAGCAGTTTTTCTGGGGCTCCGATCTCTGGGGCCAACGTCCTGACTTTC. Translation gives CASSFSGAPISGANVLTF.

The chain couples TRBV29-1 to TRBJ2-1; 7 bases align to TRBD2. V was clipped by 2 bases and J by 6 bases; unmatched bases: 10. Germline-derived CDR1 and CDR2 are SQVTM and ANQGSEA. The CDR3 consists of 15 residues. The DNA of the CDR3 is TGCAGCGTTGAACCTTGGACTAGACAGTCCAATGAGCAGTTCTTC. Its translation: CSVEPWTRQSNEQFF.

The chain uses TRBV11-2 and TRBJ1-2, with 8 bases identical to TRBD1. V lost 8 bases to trimming and J lost 8 bases; unmatched junction nucleotides: 7. Germline CDR1 and CDR2: SGHAT and FQNNGV. The CDR3 has 12 residues. CDR3 sequence (DNA): TGTGCCAGCTTAGGACAGGGCAAGGGCTACACCTTC. The encoded protein is CASLGQGKGYTF.

This clone was seen ten or more times. This rearrangement joins TRBV6-2 or TRBV6-3 to TRBJ1-6; TRBD1 might be the D (6 bases). Germline values: CDR1 MNHEY, CDR2 SVGEGT. The CDR3 contains 15 residues. With 2 bases removed from V and 7 bases from J, the gap between germline ends came to 12 bases. The CDR3 protein is CASSYGGPRNSPLHF. CDR3 sequence (DNA): TGTGCCAGCAGTTACGGGGGCCCCAGGAATTCACCCCTCCACTTT.

This clone was recorded a few times. V and J are TRBV27 and TRBJ1-2, with unresolved D. The germline V gene encodes CDR1 MNHEY and CDR2 SMNVEV (reference sequence). The CDR3 extends over 14 amino acids. V lost 0 bases and J lost 8, with 13 bases in between. CDR3 bases: TGTGCCAGCAGTTTATCGCCGGAGGTCTACGGCTACACCTTC. It codes for CASSLSPEVYGYTF.

The CDR3 bases are TGTGCCAGCAGTTGGAAGCGGGAGGCTTACAATGAGCAGTTCTTC. Amino acids: CASSWKREAYNEQFF. This chain connects TRBV5-4 to TRBJ2-1; 9 positions match TRBD2. Trimming at V came to 5 bases and at J to 4 bases, leaving 7 bases not matched to a gene. CDR3 size: 15 residues. The germline CDR1 and CDR2 sequences are SGHNT and YYREEE (reference sequence).

The rearrangement uses TRBV6-1 and TRBJ2-5; D call uncertain. The germline V and J ends were trimmed by 3 bases and 5 bases, with 7 bases remaining between them. The CDR3 has 12 amino acids. Germline V gives CDR1 MNHNS, CDR2 SASEGT. CDR3 amino acids: CASSDRVETQYF. The CDR3 DNA reads as TGTGCCAGCAGTGATCGGGTTGAGACCCAGTACTTC.

V gene TRBV5-5 combines with J gene TRBJ2-1; 7 bases fit TRBD1. Germline-derived CDR1 and CDR2 are SGHKS and YYEKEE (reference sequence). The CDR3 is made up of 14 amino acids. Trimming took 3 bases from V and 6 from J; bases not matched to a gene: 6. The CDR3 spells CASSWTGTVNEQFF. CDR3 nucleotide sequence: TGTGCCAGCAGCTGGACCGGGACAGTCAATGAGCAGTTCTTC.

The chain couples TRBV12-3 or TRBV12-4 to TRBJ2-7, with 7 bases that match TRBD1. V lost 6 bases to trimming and J lost 3 bases; unmatched junction nucleotides: 5. The CDR3 runs to 13 residues. CDR3 sequence: CASRWGQLYEQYF. The CDR3, as DNA: TGTGCCAGCAGGTGGGGACAGCTCTACGAGCAGTACTTC.

The gene calls are TRBV6-5 and TRBJ1-2; TRBD1 might be the D (6 bases). V lost 5 bases and J lost 4, with 11 bases in between. The CDR3 has 13 residues. CDR1 MNHEY and CDR2 SVGAGI come from the germline V gene. The CDR3 nucleotides read TGTGCCAGCAGTACGACAGGTTTCTATGGCTACACCTTC. Residues: CASSTTGFYGYTF.

Concerning this clone itself: Distinct nucleotide sequences in the sample also encode this CDR3. The chain employs TRBV18 and TRBJ1-1, with unresolved D. With 1 base removed from V and 4 bases from J, the gap between germline ends came to 7 bases. Germline CDR1 is KGHSH and CDR2 is LQKENI. There are 13 residues in the CDR3. CDR3: CASSPQGATEAFF. The CDR3, as DNA: TGTGCCAGCTCACCACAGGGAGCCACTGAAGCTTTCTTT. The entire variable domain, with the rest obtained from reference TRBV18 and TRBJ1-1, is as follows: NAGVMQNPRHLVRRRGQEARLRCSPMKGHSHVYWYRQLPEEGLKFMVYLQKENIIDESGMPKERFSAEFPKEGPSILRIQQVVRGDSAAYFCASSPQGATEAFFGQGTRLTVV.

This chain links TRBV5-1 with TRBJ1-5; unclear D gene. Germline CDR1 SGHRS, CDR2 YFSETQ. This CDR3 has 15 residues. The V end lost 0 bases, the J end lost 0 bases, and 7 bases lay between the germline ends. The CDR3 DNA reads TGCGCCAGCAGCTTGGACATTTATAGCAATCAGCCCCAGCATTTT. Translated: CASSLDIYSNQPQHF.

V gene TRBV6-2 or TRBV6-3 combines with J gene TRBJ2-2; TRBD1 aligns across 7 bases. Germline V CDR1 and CDR2: MNHEY, SVGEGT. There are 14 residues in the CDR3. V dropped 6 bases and J dropped 5; count of bases not matched to a gene: 6. The CDR3 region has the DNA TGTGCCAGCAGCCTAACAGGGGAAACCGGGGAGCTGTTTTTT. It translates to CASSLTGETGELFF.

The V call is TRBV4-3, the J call TRBJ2-1; possibly TRBD1 for D (5 bases). Deletions cut 0 bases from V and 3 bases from J, with 9 bases between. Looked up from germline, CDR1 is LGHNA and CDR2 is YSLEER. The CDR3 consists of 15 residues. The CDR3 reads CASSQDQDIYNEQFF. The CDR3 nucleotides read TGCGCCAGCAGCCAAGATCAGGACATCTACAATGAGCAGTTCTTC.

This chain joins TRBV24-1 and TRBJ1-5; no firm D call. CDR1 and CDR2 (germline): KGHDR, SFDVKD. V was shortened by 4 bases and J by 0 bases, with 9 bases between the two germline ends. This CDR3 contains 15 residues. This CDR3 reads CATSERRYSNQPQHF. The DNA of the CDR3 is TGTGCCACCAGTGAGCGCAGGTATAGCAATCAGCCCCAGCATTTT.

The sample holds one count of this clone. The V and J genes are TRBV11-2 and TRBJ1-1, with a possible D match to TRBD1 (5 bases). The CDR3 consists of 12 residues. Germline V lookup: CDR1 SGHAT, CDR2 FQNNGV. V lost 4 bases to trimming and J lost 5 bases, with 8 bases between them. CDR3 DNA: TGTGCCAGCAGCTGGGGGGGGACTGAAGCTTTCTTT. Amino acid sequence: CASSWGGTEAFF.

The chain carries TRBV28 and TRBJ1-5; 11 positions agree with TRBD1. The CDR3 length is 15 residues. V lost 6 bases and J lost 6; bases outside the gene matches: 7. In germline, CDR1 is MDHEN, CDR2 SYDVKM. Here the CDR3 DNA reads TGTGCCAGCAGCCATCCGGGACAGGGGGTTCAGCCCCAGCATTTT. Protein product: CASSHPGQGVQPQHF.

The chain carries TRBV6-2 or TRBV6-3 and TRBJ2-4, with D possibly TRBD2 on 5 matching bases. V was clipped by 5 bases and J by 9 bases, with 11 bases between them. Germline loops: CDR1 MNHEY, CDR2 SVGEGT. The CDR3 runs to 12 residues. The CDR3 here is CASSRLRGIQYF. CDR3 DNA: TGTGCCAGCAGTCGTCTCCGGGGCATTCAGTACTTC.

The V and J genes are TRBV9 and TRBJ2-2, with 9 bases matching TRBD1. Trimming cost V 4 bases and J 7 bases; bases outside gene matches: 11. The CDR3 consists of 16 residues. The germline V gene has CDR1 SGDLS and CDR2 YYNGEE. This chain's CDR3 is CASSPRDRVNLGELFF. The CDR3 nucleotides are TGTGCCAGCAGCCCTAGGGACAGGGTGAATCTCGGGGAGCTGTTTTTT.

V usage is TRBV11-2 and J usage is TRBJ2-1; the match to TRBD2 covers 11 bases. Germline assignment: CDR1 SGHAT and CDR2 FQNNGV. Trimming removed 3 bases from V and 4 bases from J; junction bases left unmatched: 2. This CDR3 is built from 15 residues. The CDR3 spells CASSFTSGSYNEQFF. DNA for the CDR3: TGTGCCAGCAGCTTTACTAGCGGGAGTTACAATGAGCAGTTCTTC.

J is TRBJ2-5 and V is TRBV3-1 (or the pseudogene TRBV3-2); 9 bases fit TRBD2. V shed 3 bases and J 4 bases; nucleotides not matched to a gene: 12. The CDR3 is 17 residues long. CDR1 is LGHDT and CDR2 is YNNKEL in the germline V gene (reference sequence). The CDR3 is CASSQGRLAGLRETQYF. CDR3 nucleotides: TGTGCCAGCAGCCAGGGGAGGCTAGCGGGGTTGAGAGAGACCCAGTACTTC.